These T cell receptor beta chains were read from a single sample in a study of blood T cells in healthy people across ages. Each CDR3 protein gets one entry after TCRdb re-called the 5' RACE reads with MiXCR. Here the sample spans about 680,000 distinct CDR3 sequences, more than 40% being singletons. Sample: blood. The receptors were gathered from a woman aged 55-70 years in good health. Each CDR3 is given with its conserved first and last residue. A D gene is named only where the DNA matches it firmly. Some rows mark clone size as missing; the rest say once, few, many or name a class of expanded clone.

abundance,v_gene,j_gene,d_gene,CDR3aa,CDR3nt
NA,TRBV20-1,TRBJ2-1,NA,CSARPSGRGANEQFF,TGCAGTGCTAGGCCCTCGGGACGGGGAGCCAATGAGCAGTTCTTC
many,TRBV28,TRBJ1-2,NA,CASSLSGDYGYTF,TGTGCCAGCAGTTTATCGGGAGACTATGGCTACACCTTC
NA,TRBV6-1,TRBJ1-5,TRBD1,CASITKQGSNQPQHF,TGTGCCAGCATTACAAAACAGGGGAGCAATCAGCCCCAGCATTTT
NA,TRBV5-1,TRBJ2-7,NA,CASTQGARRDKQYF,TGCGCCAGCACCCAAGGAGCGCGTAGGGACAAGCAGTACTTC
NA,TRBV4-3,TRBJ1-1,TRBD1,CASSQTTGFTEAFF,TGCGCCAGCAGCCAGACGACAGGGTTTACTGAAGCTTTCTTT
NA,TRBV29-1,TRBJ2-1,NA,CSVGDATSTQNEQFF,TGCAGCGTCGGGGATGCGACTAGTACGCAGAATGAGCAGTTCTTC
NA,TRBV6-2/TRBV6-3,TRBJ2-7,NA,CASTTAGDAYEQYF,TGTGCCAGCACCACAGCTGGTGATGCCTACGAGCAGTACTTC
NA,TRBV10-3,TRBJ2-5,TRBD2,CAISESGWLAGEVKTQYF,TGTGCCATCAGTGAGTCAGGCTGGTTAGCGGGAGAGGTGAAGACCCAGTACTTC
NA,TRBV6-2/TRBV6-3,TRBJ2-5,TRBD2,CASSFWGGSSYNEQYF,TGTGCCAGCAGTTTTTGGGGGGGAAGCTCCTACAATGAGCAGTACTTC
few,TRBV29-1,TRBJ2-7,TRBD1,CSVEPGQGLYEQYF,TGCAGCGTTGAGCCGGGACAGGGCCTTTACGAGCAGTACTTC
many,TRBV28,TRBJ2-7,TRBD2,CASSFTGLAGGYEQYF,TGTGCCAGCAGTTTTACGGGACTAGCGGGAGGTTACGAGCAGTACTTC
NA,TRBV10-3,TRBJ1-2,TRBD1,CAISQGTELNYGYTF,TGTGCCATCAGCCAAGGGACAGAACTTAACTATGGCTACACCTTC
NA,TRBV20-1,TRBJ2-7,NA,CSAHSPARDRGEQYF,TGCAGTGCCCACTCCCCTGCTAGAGATCGTGGCGAGCAGTACTTC
NA,TRBV6-2/TRBV6-3,TRBJ2-7,NA,CASTRTLRGYEQYF,TGTGCCAGCACCAGGACTCTCCGAGGTTACGAGCAGTACTTC
NA,TRBV7-3,TRBJ2-5,NA,CASSDGTPGGTQYF,TGTGCCAGCAGCGACGGGACACCAGGTGGGACCCAGTACTTC
NA,TRBV28,TRBJ2-7,NA,CASSSATLSYEQYF,TGTGCCAGCAGTTCCGCGACCCTTTCCTACGAGCAGTACTTC
NA,TRBV5-1,TRBJ2-7,NA,CASSLDTNSYEQYF,TGCGCCAGCAGCTTGGACACCAACTCCTACGAGCAGTACTTC
few,TRBV12-3/TRBV12-4,TRBJ2-1,TRBD2,CASSVNSGRYYNEQFF,TGTGCCAGCAGTGTCAATAGCGGGAGGTACTACAATGAGCAGTTCTTC
NA,TRBV3-1,TRBJ2-7,NA,CASSQFGGRVHEQYF,TGTGCCAGCAGCCAATTCGGTGGGAGAGTTCACGAGCAGTACTTC
NA,TRBV7-2,TRBJ2-7,TRBD1,CASSQRTGSSYEQYF,TGTGCCAGCAGCCAACGGACAGGTAGCTCCTACGAGCAGTACTTC
NA,TRBV29-1,TRBJ1-1,TRBD1,CSVVWTGRGAFF,TGCAGCGTTGTGTGGACAGGGAGAGGAGCTTTCTTT
NA,TRBV20-1,TRBJ1-1,NA,CSAERDRHTEAFF,TGCAGTGCAGAACGGGACCGTCACACTGAAGCTTTCTTT
once,TRBV3-1,TRBJ2-7,NA,CASSPQRGERDEQYF,TGTGCCAGCAGCCCACAAAGGGGGGAGAGGGACGAGCAGTACTTC
NA,TRBV7-9,TRBJ1-2,TRBD1,CASSLAPQGAGGYTF,TGTGCCAGCAGCTTAGCTCCACAGGGGGCTGGTGGCTACACCTTC
NA,TRBV7-2,TRBJ2-1,NA,CASSSSLYNEQFF,TGTGCCAGCAGCTCCTCCCTGTACAATGAGCAGTTCTTC
many,TRBV29-1,TRBJ2-7,TRBD2,CSVSLAAAEQYF,TGCAGCGTGAGCCTAGCGGCTGCCGAGCAGTACTTC